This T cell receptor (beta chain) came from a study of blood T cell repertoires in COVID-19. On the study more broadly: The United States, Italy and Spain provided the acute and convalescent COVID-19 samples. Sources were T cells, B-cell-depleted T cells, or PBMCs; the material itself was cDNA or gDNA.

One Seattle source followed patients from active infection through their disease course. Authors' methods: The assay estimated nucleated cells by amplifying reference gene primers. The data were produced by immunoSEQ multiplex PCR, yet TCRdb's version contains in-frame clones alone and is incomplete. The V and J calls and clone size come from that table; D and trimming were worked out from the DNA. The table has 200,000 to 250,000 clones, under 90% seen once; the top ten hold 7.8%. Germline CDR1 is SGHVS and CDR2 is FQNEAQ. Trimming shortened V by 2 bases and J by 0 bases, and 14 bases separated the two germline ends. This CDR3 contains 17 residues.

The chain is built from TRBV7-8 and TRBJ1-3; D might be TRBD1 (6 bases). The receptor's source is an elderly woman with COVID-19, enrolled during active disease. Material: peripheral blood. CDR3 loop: CASSLTMPRGSGNTIYF. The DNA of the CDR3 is TGTGCCAGCAGCTTAACCATGCCCAGGGGCTCTGGAAACACCATATATTTT.